This record looks at one TCR beta chain sequence and its context. The antigen is unknown. Sequencing used immunoSEQ multiplex PCR; TCRdb keeps in-frame clones, though not all of them. The sample holds approximately 90,000 clones; roughly 90% are singletons and the top ten take 2.6%. This entry comes from a study of OX40 agonist ivuxolimab in advanced cancers. About the study: Every 2 weeks, ivuxolimab was infused into the patients intravenously at between 0.01 and 10 mg/kg.

The V gene's germline CDR1 is LNHDA and CDR2 SQIVND (reference sequence). V was trimmed by 9 bases and J by 3 bases, leaving 2 bases between them. This CDR3 is built from 9 residues. Study-wide results and limits: Clonal expansion from baseline to week 6 occurred in both CD4+ and CD8+ T cells.

The chain recombines TRBV19 with TRBJ2-5; no definite D call. The origin of this receptor is an adult with an advanced solid tumor such as melanoma, head and neck, liver or kidney cancer. The source was CD4+ or CD8+ T cells sorted from blood, collected in a trial of the OX40 agonist ivuxolimab. The CDR3 bases are TGTGCCAGAGAAGAGACCCAGTACTTC. Translated: CAREETQYF.